Listed below are T cell receptor beta chains from one sample, sequenced in a study of prognosis after radiotherapy for stage I lung cancer. In TCRdb, the multiplex PCR reads were re-called with MiXCR into one record per CDR3 protein. The table lists some 56,000 distinct CDR3 sequences, approximately 25% of them singletons. The sample consisted of PBMCs, taken before or after stereotactic body radiation therapy (not recorded which). All receptors derive from a donor over 45 with non-small cell lung cancer. The CDR3 runs from the conserved cysteine through the conserved F or W.

v_call: TRBV3-1
cdr3_aa: CASSQRAGGSTDTQYF

v_call: TRBV6-1
cdr3_aa: CASRTMSSYNEQFF

v_call: TRBV6-1
cdr3_aa: CASRQHSGNTIYF

v_call: TRBV28
cdr3_aa: CASSLTAQPSNQPQHF

v_call: TRBV15
cdr3_aa: CATSSGEYSRGANVLTF

v_call: TRBV24-1
cdr3_aa: CATSDSWTLKQYF

v_call: TRBV7-2
cdr3_aa: CASGAYNEQLF

v_call: TRBV19
cdr3_aa: CASHDRASPLHF

v_call: TRBV12-3/TRBV12-4
cdr3_aa: CASSLTEGKFF

v_call: TRBV20-1
cdr3_aa: CSASMDRNEAFF

v_call: TRBV29-1
cdr3_aa: CSVGIAGQGTDTQYF

v_call: TRBV12-3/TRBV12-4
cdr3_aa: CASSFRQTNYGYTF

v_call: TRBV24-1
cdr3_aa: CAPHPMGGRNTEAFF

v_call: TRBV18
cdr3_aa: CASSRGTGSYYGYTF

v_call: TRBV6-1
cdr3_aa: CASSLDGGALGYTF

v_call: TRBV20-1
cdr3_aa: CSARVLTSGAFNEQFF

v_call: TRBV19
cdr3_aa: CASTDISVGGDTQYF

v_call: TRBV5-5
cdr3_aa: CASSLEGNTIYF

v_call: TRBV20-1
cdr3_aa: CSARETGTNGELFF

v_call: TRBV7-6
cdr3_aa: CASIPNPGQGQKMFF

v_call: TRBV7-2
cdr3_aa: CASSLRISSGANVPTF

v_call: TRBV19
cdr3_aa: CASSSTGEPRAFF

v_call: TRBV2
cdr3_aa: CASSEGMETQYF

v_call: TRBV10-3
cdr3_aa: CATQDRGNEKLFF

v_call: TRBV4-1
cdr3_aa: CASSRQGQGVEAFF

v_call: TRBV9
cdr3_aa: CASSRGQTENSPLHF

v_call: TRBV5-1
cdr3_aa: CTSSLVAGTGELFF

v_call: TRBV7-3
cdr3_aa: CASHPAGTAPIAGGTSYNEQFF

v_call: TRBV24-1
cdr3_aa: CATSGPTGALLSHGEQFF

v_call: TRBV5-1
cdr3_aa: CASSLGQGKYYEQYF

v_call: TRBV6-2/TRBV6-3
cdr3_aa: CASSSASLGSYNEQFF

v_call: TRBV6-9
cdr3_aa: CASSYGQLTDTQYF

v_call: TRBV19
cdr3_aa: CASTLGQGVRTEAFF

v_call: TRBV13
cdr3_aa: CASSPDRGRDTEAFF

v_call: TRBV20-1
cdr3_aa: CSALLAGGNQPQHF

v_call: TRBV5-1
cdr3_aa: CASSLDGGGPTDTQYF

v_call: TRBV11-2
cdr3_aa: CASSLVAFGTGANSPLHF

v_call: TRBV6-1
cdr3_aa: CASRGQSNQPQHF

v_call: TRBV29-1
cdr3_aa: CSVVKQGGSDTQYF

v_call: TRBV18
cdr3_aa: CASSSSWGYTF

v_call: TRBV19
cdr3_aa: CASSNLGNSYEQYF

v_call: TRBV20-1
cdr3_aa: CSAAPGEQLYGYTF

v_call: TRBV3-1
cdr3_aa: CASSQGQGGNQPQHF

v_call: TRBV3-1
cdr3_aa: CASSELEGVTGELFF

v_call: TRBV7-2
cdr3_aa: CASSPAGFGSPLHF

v_call: TRBV5-4
cdr3_aa: CASSSGTFQETQYF

v_call: TRBV10-3
cdr3_aa: CAISDSGGAETQYF

v_call: TRBV20-1
cdr3_aa: CSAIGGNGYTF

v_call: TRBV19
cdr3_aa: CASSVDTTNEKLFF

v_call: TRBV27
cdr3_aa: CASSPTPRRGEGDEQFF

v_call: TRBV5-4
cdr3_aa: CASSFPGLAGGELFF

v_call: TRBV11-3
cdr3_aa: CASSLMGGELFF

v_call: TRBV29-1
cdr3_aa: CSVVTGRGEQFF

v_call: TRBV30
cdr3_aa: CARIAGLTSTDTQYF

v_call: TRBV6-1
cdr3_aa: CASQQGTENTEAFF